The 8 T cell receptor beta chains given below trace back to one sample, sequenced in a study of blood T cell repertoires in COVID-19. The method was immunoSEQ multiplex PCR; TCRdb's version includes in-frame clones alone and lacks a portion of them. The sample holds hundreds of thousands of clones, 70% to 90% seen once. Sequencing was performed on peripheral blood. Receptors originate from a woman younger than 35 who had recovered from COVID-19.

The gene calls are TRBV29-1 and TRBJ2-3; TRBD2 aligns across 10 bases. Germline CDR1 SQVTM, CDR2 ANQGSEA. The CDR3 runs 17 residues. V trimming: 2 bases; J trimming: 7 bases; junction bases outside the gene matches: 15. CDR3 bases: TGCAGCGTTGAAAGGCTCCTAGCGGGAGCGATGGGGAATACGCAGTATTTT. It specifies CSVERLLAGAMGNTQYF.

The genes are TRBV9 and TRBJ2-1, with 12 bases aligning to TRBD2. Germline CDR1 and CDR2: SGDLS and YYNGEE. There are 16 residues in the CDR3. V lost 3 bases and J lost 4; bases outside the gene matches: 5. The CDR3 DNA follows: TGTGCCAGCAGCGAGGCGACTAGCGGGGGATACAATGAGCAGTTCTTC. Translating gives CASSEATSGGYNEQFF.

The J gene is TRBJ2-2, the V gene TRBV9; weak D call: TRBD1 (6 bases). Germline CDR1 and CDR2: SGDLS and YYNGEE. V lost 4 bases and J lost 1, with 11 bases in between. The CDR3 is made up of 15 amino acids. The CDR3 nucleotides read TGTGCCAGCAGCCCGGACAGTATGAACACCGGGGAGCTGTTTTTT. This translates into CASSPDSMNTGELFF. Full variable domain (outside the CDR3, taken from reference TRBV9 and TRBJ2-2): DSGVTQTPKHLITATGQRVTLRCSPRSGDLSVYWYQQSLDQGLQFLIQYYNGEERAKGNILERFSAQQFPDLHSELNLSSLELGDSALYFCASSPDSMNTGELFFGEGSRLTVL.

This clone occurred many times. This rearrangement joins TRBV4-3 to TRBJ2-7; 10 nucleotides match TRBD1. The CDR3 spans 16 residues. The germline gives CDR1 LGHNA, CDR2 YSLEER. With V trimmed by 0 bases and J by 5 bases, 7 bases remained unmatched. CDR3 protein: CASSQDPGTGADEQYF. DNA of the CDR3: TGCGCCAGCAGCCAAGACCCCGGGACAGGGGCGGACGAGCAGTACTTC.

CDR3 sequence reads: CASSTRALVFAFF. For the CDR3, the DNA is TGTGCCAGTAGTACCAGGGCACTCGTTTTTGCTTTCTTT. This chain joins TRBV19 and TRBJ1-1, with D perhaps matching TRBD1 (5 bases). The germline V gene encodes CDR1 LNHDA and CDR2 SQIVND (reference sequence). This CDR3 spans 13 amino acids. V was clipped by 4 bases and J by 11 bases, with 17 bases between them.

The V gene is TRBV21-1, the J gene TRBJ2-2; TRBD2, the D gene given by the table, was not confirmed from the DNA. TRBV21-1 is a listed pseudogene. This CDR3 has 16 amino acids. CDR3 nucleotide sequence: TGTGCCAGCAGCAAAGTTCTAGCGGTTAACACCGGGGAGCTGTTTTTT. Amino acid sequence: CASSKVLAVNTGELFF.

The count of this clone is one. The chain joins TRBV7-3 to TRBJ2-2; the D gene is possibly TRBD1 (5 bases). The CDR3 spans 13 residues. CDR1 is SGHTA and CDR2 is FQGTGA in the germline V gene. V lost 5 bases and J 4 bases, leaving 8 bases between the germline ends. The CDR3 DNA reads TGTGCCAGCAGCCCAAGGGGCACCGGGGAGCTGTTTTTT. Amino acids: CASSPRGTGELFF.

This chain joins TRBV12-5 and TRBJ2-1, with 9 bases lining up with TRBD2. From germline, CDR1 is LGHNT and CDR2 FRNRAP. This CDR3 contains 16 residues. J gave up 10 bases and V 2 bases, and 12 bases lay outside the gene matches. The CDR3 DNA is TGTGCTAGTGGTTTGTCTAGCGGGAACGAAGGGCTCGAGCAGTTCTTC. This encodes CASGLSSGNEGLEQFF.